A single sample is the source of the 25 T cell receptor beta chains below, sequenced in a study of blood T cell repertoires in COVID-19. The method was immunoSEQ multiplex PCR; TCRdb's version includes in-frame clones alone and lacks a portion of them. The sample contains 450,000 or so clones, about 90% of which appear only once. The source material was PBMCs or T cells enriched from blood (not recorded which). These receptors all stem from a young man who had recovered from COVID-19.

The chain recombines TRBV7-3 with TRBJ1-5; TRBD1 aligns across 8 bases. The V segment lost 5 bases and the J segment 6 bases; nucleotides outside the gene matches: 3. The CDR3 is 13 amino acids. Germline CDR1 SGHTA, CDR2 FQGTGA. CDR3 region: CASSRTGTQPQHF. The CDR3 region has the DNA TGTGCCAGCAGCCGGACAGGGACTCAGCCCCAGCATTTT. Full variable domain (missing parts from reference TRBV7-3 and TRBJ1-5): GAGVSQTPSNKVTEKGKYVELRCDPISGHTALYWYRQSLGQGPEFLIYFQGTGAADDSGLPNDRFFAVRPEGSVSTLKIQRTERGDSAVYLCASSRTGTQPQHFGDGTRLSIL.

The CDR3 DNA reads TGTGCCAGCAGTCAAAGGGGAAATTCACCCCTCCACTTT. Its translation is CASSQRGNSPLHF. The genes are TRBV7-3 and TRBJ1-6, with D perhaps TRBD1 (5 bases). Trimming stripped 6 bases from V and 7 bases from J, with 10 bases between. Germline V gene sequence: CDR1 SGHTA, CDR2 FQGTGA. The CDR3 loop spans 13 amino acids.

This clone showed up just once. The chain joins TRBV2 to TRBJ2-6; D perhaps matches TRBD2 (6 bases). CDR1 SNHLY and CDR2 FYNNEI come from the germline V gene. V gave up 4 bases and J gave up 0 bases, with 13 bases separating them. The CDR3 contains 17 residues. For the CDR3, the DNA is TGTGCCAGCAGTGTGGAGGGCGGGTCCTCTGGGGCCAACGTCCTGACTTTC. As protein: CASSVEGGSSGANVLTF.

This chain connects TRBV5-1 to TRBJ1-1; weak D call: TRBD1 (5 bases). The length of the CDR3 is 15 residues. Per the germline V gene, CDR1 is SGHRS and CDR2 is YFSETQ. Trimming left V 0 bases short and J 5 bases short, with 14 bases between. The CDR3 bases are TGCGCCAGCAGCTTGGCCAGGCAGAAGGGGACTGAAGCTTTCTTT. This gives the protein CASSLARQKGTEAFF.

This clone came up a few times. J is TRBJ2-3 and V is TRBV3-1 (or the pseudogene TRBV3-2); TRBD2 is a possible D gene (5 bases). The CDR3 length is 14 residues. Trimming removed 4 bases at V and 9 bases at J, with 17 bases between. Germline V lookup: CDR1 LGHDT, CDR2 YNNKEL (reference sequence). In nucleotides, the CDR3 is TGTGCCAGCAGCCCTCCCGGGGTAGCCTCGACGCAGTATTTT. This encodes CASSPPGVASTQYF.

CDR3 DNA: TGTGCCAGCGGAGGAACTAGCGGCGGCGGGGAGCTGTTTTTT. Protein sequence: CASGGTSGGGELFF. V usage is TRBV7-2 and J usage is TRBJ2-2; 8 bases map to TRBD2. Trimming removed 8 bases from V and 7 bases from J; junction bases left unmatched: 9. This CDR3 has 14 amino acids. Per the germline V gene, CDR1 is SGHTA and CDR2 is FQGNSA.

The CDR3: CSVDEGLAAYNEQFF. The CDR3 region has the DNA TGCAGCGTTGATGAGGGACTAGCGGCCTACAATGAGCAGTTCTTC. V usage is TRBV29-1 and J usage is TRBJ2-1; 11 positions match TRBD2. The CDR3 runs to 15 residues. Germline CDR1 is SQVTM and CDR2 is ANQGSEA. V dropped 3 bases and J dropped 2; count of bases not matched to a gene: 3.

The V and J genes are TRBV13 and TRBJ1-6, with TRBD1 matching 8 bases. V gave up 5 bases and J gave up 7 bases; unmatched junction bases: 7. The CDR3 sequence is 15 residues long. Germline-derived CDR1 and CDR2 are PRHDT and FYEKMQ (reference sequence). The CDR3 DNA reads as TGTGCCAGCAGCATCGGCAGGGGGCGGAATTCACCCCTCCACTTT. This gives the protein CASSIGRGRNSPLHF.

In DNA, the CDR3 is TGTGCCAGTAGTACAGGGGTAATGAACACTGAAGCTTTCTTT. Translating gives CASSTGVMNTEAFF. The V call is TRBV19, the J call TRBJ1-1; a possible D gene is TRBD1 (6 bases). V lost 4 bases to trimming and J lost 0 bases, with 9 bases between them. The CDR3 length is 14 residues. The V gene's germline CDR1 is LNHDA and CDR2 SQIVND (reference sequence).

CDR3 sequence reads: CASSTSGPYTGELFF. The CDR3 DNA reads TGCGCCAGCAGCACTAGCGGGCCATACACCGGGGAGCTGTTTTTT. The chain links TRBV10-2 to TRBJ2-2, with TRBD2 matching 9 bases. J lost 3 bases, V lost 6 bases, and 5 bases had no gene match. The CDR3 loop spans 15 amino acids. In germline, CDR1 is WSHSY, CDR2 SAAADI.

The J gene is TRBJ2-4, the V gene TRBV18; 11 nucleotides match TRBD2. Germline trimming cut 2 bases from V and 6 bases from J; bases unmatched to any gene: 3. CDR3 size: 15 residues. The germline V gene has CDR1 KGHSH and CDR2 LQKENI. The CDR3, as DNA: TGTGCCAGCTCACCATTGGGGACTAGCGGAAACATTCAGTACTTC. This codes for CASSPLGTSGNIQYF.

The J gene is TRBJ2-2, the V gene TRBV5-5, with TRBD2 as a possible D gene (6 bases). Germline V gene sequence: CDR1 SGHKS, CDR2 YYEKEE (reference sequence). The CDR3 is made up of 16 amino acids. The ends were cut back, 4 bases at V and 5 bases at J, with 18 bases in the middle. CDR3: CASSRTSLFETGELFF. CDR3 sequence (DNA): TGTGCCAGCAGCCGAACTAGCCTCTTTGAAACCGGGGAGCTGTTTTTT.

The rearrangement joins TRBV11-3 to TRBJ1-1; possible D gene TRBD1, 5 bases. This CDR3 comprises 14 residues. Per germline, CDR1 SGHNT and CDR2 YENEEA. V lost 5 bases, J lost 1 base, and 11 bases lay in between. The CDR3 reads CASSPRQRNTEAFF. The CDR3 nucleotides are TGTGCCAGCAGCCCCCGACAGAGGAACACTGAAGCTTTCTTT.

The rearrangement links TRBV28 to TRBJ2-7, with 9 positions matching TRBD1. The V gene's germline CDR1 is MDHEN and CDR2 SYDVKM. The CDR3 has 15 residues. V trimming: 7 bases; J trimming: 0 bases; junction bases outside the gene matches: 7. CDR3 protein: CASNGGTGLSYEQYF. In DNA form, the CDR3 reads TGTGCCAGCAATGGCGGGACAGGGCTCTCCTACGAGCAGTACTTC.

This clone has a handful of counts. The chain links TRBV5-1 to TRBJ2-7; 9 bases line up with TRBD1. CDR1 is SGHRS, CDR2 YFSETQ, per germline. Unmatched junction bases numbered 14, after V lost 7 bases and J lost 6 bases. The CDR3 contains 15 residues. CDR3 coding DNA: TGCGCCAGCCTGGACCTCCGGGACAGGGATAGCGAGCAGTACTTC. Translated: CASLDLRDRDSEQYF.

V usage is TRBV20-1 and J usage is TRBJ1-6; D is uncertain. The CDR3 extends over 11 amino acids. Germline V gene data show CDR1 as DFQATT and CDR2 as SNEGSKA (reference sequence). Trimming shortened V by 6 bases and J by 10 bases, and 10 bases separated the two germline ends. The CDR3 loop is CSARTGSPLHF. DNA for the CDR3: TGCAGTGCGCGGACGGGATCACCCCTCCACTTT.

J is TRBJ2-1 and V is TRBV6-5, with 9 bases aligning to TRBD1. Germline values: CDR1 MNHEY, CDR2 SVGAGI. The CDR3 runs to 14 residues. Trimming cost V 8 bases and J 4 bases; bases outside gene matches: 6. Here the CDR3 DNA reads TGTGCCAGCGTTCGACAGGGGGTTTACAATGAGCAGTTCTTC. It specifies CASVRQGVYNEQFF.

CDR3 coding DNA: TGTGCCAGCAGTGTTTCGGACAGGCTGGGCACTGAAGCTTTCTTT. This encodes CASSVSDRLGTEAFF. This chain uses TRBV2 with TRBJ1-1; 7 bases map to TRBD1. The junction had 9 bases not matched to a gene; V was cut back by 4 bases and J by 4 bases. The CDR3 spans 15 residues. CDR1 is SNHLY, CDR2 FYNNEI, per germline.

The chain is built from TRBV5-8 and TRBJ1-2; D unclear. This CDR3 is built from 12 residues. The V gene's germline CDR1 is SGHTS and CDR2 YDEGEE. Trimming took 7 bases from V and 1 from J, leaving 8 bases between them. The CDR3 sequence: CASHMINYGYTF. The CDR3 DNA reads TGTGCCAGCCACATGATTAACTATGGCTACACCTTC.

This rearrangement joins TRBV13 to TRBJ1-1; 8 bases align to TRBD1. The germline CDR1 and CDR2 sequences are PRHDT and FYEKMQ (reference sequence). J gave up 4 bases and V 0 bases, and 7 bases lay outside the gene matches. The CDR3 is 16 residues long. CDR3 in amino acids: CASSLGRRTGTTEAFF. For the CDR3, the DNA is TGTGCCAGCAGCTTAGGGCGTCGGACAGGGACCACTGAAGCTTTCTTT.

V gene TRBV29-1 combines with J gene TRBJ1-2; 7 nucleotides align to TRBD1. The CDR3 extends over 17 amino acids. V shed 3 bases and J 1 base; nucleotides not matched to a gene: 14. Germline loops: CDR1 SQVTM, CDR2 ANQGSEA. The CDR3 DNA is TGCAGCGTTGATAGGGTTTACAGGGGATGGGGTAACTATGGCTACACCTTC. Translation: CSVDRVYRGWGNYGYTF.

This chain links TRBV5-1 with TRBJ1-6; 8 nucleotides line up with TRBD1. Germline trimming cut 4 bases from V and 3 bases from J; bases unmatched to any gene: 3. CDR1 is SGHRS and CDR2 is YFSETQ in the germline V gene. This CDR3 contains 15 residues. For the CDR3, the DNA is TGCGCCAGCAGCCCCGGACAGGGCTATAATTCACCCCTCCACTTT. It encodes CASSPGQGYNSPLHF.

Note on this clone: A read error may explain this, as a much larger clone is one base away. Different DNA sequences within this sample yield the same CDR3. The CDR3 DNA sequence: TGTGCCATCAGTGGGCAGGGGCTGAACACTGAAGCTTTCTTT. It encodes CAISGQGLNTEAFF. This rearrangement joins TRBV10-3 to TRBJ1-1; TRBD1 is a possible D gene (6 bases). Germline CDR1 ENHRY, CDR2 SYGVKD. Trimming stripped 4 bases from V and 0 bases from J, with 9 bases between. CDR3 length: 14 residues.

This rearrangement joins TRBV27 to TRBJ1-6; the match to TRBD1 covers 12 bases. The V and J ends lost 5 bases and 9 bases, in that order; junction bases with no gene match: 5. The CDR3 covers 15 residues. Per the germline V gene, CDR1 is MNHEY and CDR2 is SMNVEV (reference sequence). In nucleotides, the CDR3 is TGTGCCAGCAGTCCCTGGGACAGGGGGCGTTCACCCCTCCACTTT. Protein product: CASSPWDRGRSPLHF.

This chain links TRBV3-1 (or the pseudogene TRBV3-2) with TRBJ2-2; TRBD1 agrees at 9 bases. Unmatched junction bases numbered 4, after V lost 1 base and J lost 7 bases. Per the germline V gene, CDR1 is LGHDT and CDR2 is YNNKEL (reference sequence). The CDR3 covers 15 residues. CDR3 in DNA: TGTGCCAGCAGCCAAGGGGACAGGGTAAACGGGGAGCTGTTTTTT. This gives the protein CASSQGDRVNGELFF.